These 22 T cell receptor beta chains were all obtained from the same sample, sequenced in a study of blood T cells in healthy people across ages. For the second PCR, which ran for about 6 to 11 cycles, a sample-barcoded 5' primer and a J-beta primer mix were used. TCRdb independently ran MiXCR on the 5' RACE reads; one entry per CDR3 protein. The sample carries about 1,400,000 distinct CDR3 sequences, approximately 60% recorded once. The sample taken for sequencing was blood. The receptors stem from a man between 18 and 29 years old in good health.

The chain employs TRBV20-1 and TRBJ2-7, with D unclear. CDR1 DFQATT and CDR2 SNEGSKA come from the germline V gene (reference sequence). The V and J ends lost 2 bases and 6 bases respectively, with 8 bases between them. The CDR3 is 11 amino acids. In nucleotides, the CDR3 is TGCAGTGCTAGACCATATAGCGAGCAGTACTTC. As protein: CSARPYSEQYF.

V and J are TRBV7-9 and TRBJ2-7, with D hard to call. This CDR3 is 13 amino acids long. Per germline, CDR1 SEHNR and CDR2 FQNEAQ (reference sequence). The V and J ends lost 1 base and 0 bases respectively, with 4 bases between them. The CDR3 coding sequence is TGTGCCAGCAGCTTAGACTACTCCTACGAGCAGTACTTC. Translating it yields CASSLDYSYEQYF. Full variable domain (remainder filled in from reference TRBV7-9 and TRBJ2-7): DTGVSQNPRHKITKRGQNVTFRCDPISEHNRLYWYRQTLGQGPEFLTYFQNEAQLEKSRLLSDRFSAERPKGSFSTLEIQRTEQGDSAMYLCASSLDYSYEQYFGPGTRLTVT.

This clonotype was found a few times. The chain is built from TRBV7-9 and TRBJ2-7; a possible D gene is TRBD1 (5 bases). Deletions cut 5 bases from V and 2 bases from J, with 16 bases between. Per the germline V gene, CDR1 is SEHNR and CDR2 is FQNEAQ (reference sequence). This CDR3 comprises 15 residues. CDR3: CASSATQVGTYEQYF. The CDR3 DNA follows: TGTGCCAGCAGCGCCACACAGGTTGGCACCTACGAGCAGTACTTC.

V and J are TRBV12-3 or TRBV12-4 and TRBJ2-7; D is perhaps TRBD1 or TRBD2 (5 bases each). V was clipped by 6 bases and J by 12 bases, with 21 bases between them. The CDR3 is 13 residues long. In DNA form, the CDR3 reads TGTGCCAGCAGACTGGACTGGGACCCGCGGCCGTACTTC. Translation: CASRLDWDPRPYF.

V usage is TRBV20-1 and J usage is TRBJ2-7, with D tentatively TRBD2 (5 bases). This CDR3 has 15 residues. Trimming stripped 6 bases from V and 7 bases from J, with 25 bases between. CDR1 and CDR2 (germline): DFQATT, SNEGSKA (reference sequence). CDR3 residues: CSAPDPKRKVREQYF. The DNA for the CDR3 is TGCAGTGCCCCGGACCCCAAGCGGAAAGTGAGGGAGCAGTACTTC.

The chain employs TRBV3-1 and TRBJ2-1; D is unresolved. Germline V CDR1 and CDR2: LGHDT, YNNKEL (reference sequence). The CDR3 consists of 15 residues. Between the trimmed V and J ends, which lost 6 bases and 7 bases, there was a span of 19 bases. The CDR3 spells CASRGNGSQPNEQFF. The DNA of the CDR3 is TGTGCCAGCAGGGGCAATGGTAGCCAACCAAATGAGCAGTTCTTC.

This clonotype was counted a few times. Here the CDR3 reads CSGTQAGYNEQFF. For the CDR3, the DNA is TGCAGTGGGACTCAAGCAGGGTACAATGAGCAGTTCTTC. V gene TRBV20-1 combines with J gene TRBJ2-1; D might be TRBD1 or TRBD2, each matching 5 bases. There are 13 residues in the CDR3. Germline CDR1 and CDR2: DFQATT and SNEGSKA (reference sequence). Trimming cost V 7 bases and J 4 bases, with 14 bases left between them.

The J gene is TRBJ1-1, the V gene TRBV29-1; no definite D call. The CDR3 runs to 13 residues. Germline loops: CDR1 SQVTM, CDR2 ANQGSEA. Trimming removed 5 bases from V and 6 bases from J, with 16 bases in between. CDR3 nucleotides: TGCAGCGTTCGTTTTTTGGTAGACGCTGAAGCTTTCTTT. Protein product: CSVRFLVDAEAFF.

V is TRBV29-1 and J is TRBJ2-5, with a weak D call TRBD1 (6 bases). V was trimmed by 3 bases and J by 11 bases, leaving 19 bases between them. There are 13 residues in the CDR3. Germline V gives CDR1 SQVTM, CDR2 ANQGSEA. The CDR3 DNA reads as TGCAGCGTTGAGATCGGCAGGGGAAATGAGCAGTACTTC. Translating it yields CSVEIGRGNEQYF.

This clonotype was detected only a few times. The chain couples TRBV2 to TRBJ1-2; D might be TRBD1 (6 bases). The V and J ends lost 6 bases and 0 bases respectively, with 11 bases between them. The CDR3 has 14 residues. Per the germline V gene, CDR1 is SNHLY and CDR2 is FYNNEI. The DNA for the CDR3 is TGTGCCAGCAGGGGCAGGGGACCTAACTATGGCTACACCTTC. It encodes CASRGRGPNYGYTF.

The chain couples TRBV7-9 to TRBJ2-4; 7 bases agree with TRBD2. Losses at the gene ends were 5 bases for V and 13 bases for J; bases not matched to a gene: 11. The germline V gene has CDR1 SEHNR and CDR2 FQNEAQ (reference sequence). The CDR3 spans 13 residues. The CDR3 reads CASSGDYSSVQYF. For the CDR3, the DNA is TGTGCCAGCAGCGGGGACTATTCGTCGGTGCAGTACTTC.

The chain carries TRBV20-1 and TRBJ2-3; the match to TRBD2 covers 7 bases. The CDR3 contains 15 residues. Germline CDR1 DFQATT, CDR2 SNEGSKA (reference sequence). V shed 5 bases, J shed 5 bases, and the junction held 13 bases outside the gene matches. The CDR3 nucleotides are TGCAGTGCTCCTACACTAGCGTCCTCGGGAGATACGCAGTATTTT. This codes for CSAPTLASSGDTQYF.

This clonotype was counted between two and nine times. The chain has TRBV7-2 and TRBJ2-5; D is unresolved. Germline assignment: CDR1 SGHTA and CDR2 FQGNSA. V gave up 5 bases and J gave up 5 bases, with 15 bases separating them. The CDR3 consists of 14 residues. CDR3 DNA: TGTGCCAGCAGCCCTAGGGCTAGTGATGAGACCCAGTACTTC. Translated: CASSPRASDETQYF. The variable domain in full, with the rest retrieved from reference TRBV7-2 and TRBJ2-5, is GAGVSQSPSNKVTEKGKDVELRCDPISGHTALYWYRQSLGQGLEFLIYFQGNSAPDKSGLPSDRFSAERTGGSVSTLTIQRTQQEDSAVYLCASSPRASDETQYFGPGTRLLVL.

About this clonotype itself: The junction departs from germline at one end; a sequencing error may be responsible. The gene calls are TRBV3-1 and TRBJ1-1, with TRBD1 identical over 7 bases. This CDR3 has 16 amino acids. Looked up from germline, CDR1 is LGHDT and CDR2 is YNNKEL (reference sequence). CDR3 sequence (DNA): TGTGCCAGCAGCCAAACCCGACAGGGTGCGGGCACTGGAGCTTTCTTT. Encoded protein: CASSQTRQGAGTGAFF.

This clonotype has a handful of counts. The V gene is TRBV7-2, the J gene TRBJ1-2; no clear D gene. The CDR3 consists of 13 residues. Trimming stripped 3 bases from V and 7 bases from J, with 12 bases between. The germline V gene encodes CDR1 SGHTA and CDR2 FQGNSA. This chain's CDR3 is CASSFRRETGYTF. The CDR3 region has the DNA TGTGCCAGCAGCTTTCGAAGAGAGACTGGCTACACCTTC.

The CDR3 DNA reads TGCAGTGTAAACCCCGGGGCAGGGGCCAATGAGCAGTACTTC. Amino acid sequence: CSVNPGAGANEQYF. J is TRBJ2-5 and V is TRBV20-1; weak D call: TRBD1 (6 bases). Trimming pared 7 bases from V and 11 bases from J, leaving 26 bases between. This CDR3 is built from 14 residues. Germline-derived CDR1 and CDR2 are DFQATT and SNEGSKA (reference sequence).

To note about this clonotype: Likely a read error: the CDR3 ends without its conserved phenylalanine or tryptophan. The J gene is TRBJ1-2, the V gene TRBV29-1; D is unresolved. In germline, CDR1 is SQVTM, CDR2 ANQGSEA. There are 12 residues in the CDR3. The V gene lost 6 bases and the J gene lost 4 bases, with 12 bases spanning the gap. The CDR3 sequence: CSVSEGGYGYTY. CDR3 DNA: TGCAGCGTGTCGGAGGGCGGCTATGGCTACACCTAC.

V gene TRBV7-2 combines with J gene TRBJ2-3; the match to TRBD2 covers 13 bases. The CDR3 is 17 amino acids. Trimming removed 0 bases from V and 3 bases from J; junction bases left unmatched: 3. Germline V gene data show CDR1 as SGHTA and CDR2 as FQGNSA. The CDR3 DNA reads TGTGCCAGCAGCTTAGCCCGGACTAGCGGGAGAACAGATACGCAGTATTTT. It codes for CASSLARTSGRTDTQYF.

A few counts support this clonotype. The CDR3 nucleotides read TGTGCCAGCAGAACCAATTCGGGGGACGATAATGAGCAGTTCTTC. It translates to CASRTNSGDDNEQFF. The genes are TRBV7-2 and TRBJ2-1; a possible D gene is TRBD2 (6 bases). This CDR3 contains 15 residues. In germline, CDR1 is SGHTA, CDR2 FQGNSA. V lost 6 bases and J 7 bases, leaving 19 bases between the germline ends.

This clonotype was counted a few times. In DNA, the CDR3 is TGCGCCAGCAGTGGACAGGAGAGTTACGAGCAGTACTTC. Amino acids: CASSGQESYEQYF. The rearrangement uses TRBV5-1 and TRBJ2-7, with 7 bases fitting TRBD1. The CDR3 runs 13 residues. The germline V gene encodes CDR1 SGHRS and CDR2 YFSETQ. J was trimmed by 4 bases and V by 5 bases; bases with no gene match: 6.

The V gene is TRBV20-1, the J gene TRBJ2-1, with 7 bases that match TRBD1. The ends lost 3 bases at V and 4 bases at J; junction bases unmatched: 3. CDR3 length: 13 residues. Germline-derived CDR1 and CDR2 are DFQATT and SNEGSKA (reference sequence). The CDR3 here is CSARRGQYNEQFF. The CDR3 coding sequence is TGCAGTGCTAGGAGGGGGCAGTACAATGAGCAGTTCTTC.

Regarding this clonotype: One junction end does not reproduce the germline sequence, and a read error may be involved. This chain links TRBV24-1 with TRBJ2-5, with a possible D match to TRBD2 (6 bases). The V gene's germline CDR1 is KGHDR and CDR2 SFDVKD. The CDR3 is 16 amino acids. CDR3 residues: CVTSDLRFGGQETQYF. CDR3 DNA: TGTGTCACCAGTGATTTGAGGTTCGGGGGCCAAGAGACCCAGTACTTC.